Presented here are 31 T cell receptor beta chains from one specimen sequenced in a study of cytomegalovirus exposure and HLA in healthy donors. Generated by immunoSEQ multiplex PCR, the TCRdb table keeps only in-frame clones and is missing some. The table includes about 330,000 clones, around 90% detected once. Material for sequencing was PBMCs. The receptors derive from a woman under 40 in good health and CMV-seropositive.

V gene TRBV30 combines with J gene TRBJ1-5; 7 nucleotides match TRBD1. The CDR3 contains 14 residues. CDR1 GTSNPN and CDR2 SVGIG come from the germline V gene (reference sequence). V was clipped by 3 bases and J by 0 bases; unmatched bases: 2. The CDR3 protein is CAWRTGSSNQPQHF. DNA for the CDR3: TGTGCCTGGAGGACAGGGAGTAGCAATCAGCCCCAGCATTTT. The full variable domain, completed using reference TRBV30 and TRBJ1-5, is SQTIHQWPATLVQPVGSPLSLECTVEGTSNPNLYWYRQAAGRGLQLLFYSVGIGQISSEVPQNLSASRPQDRQFILSSKKLLLSDSGFYLCAWRTGSSNQPQHFGDGTRLSIL.

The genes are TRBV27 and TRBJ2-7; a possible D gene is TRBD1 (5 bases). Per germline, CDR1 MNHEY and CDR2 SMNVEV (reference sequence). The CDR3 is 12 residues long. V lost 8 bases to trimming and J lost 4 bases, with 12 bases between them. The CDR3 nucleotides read TGTGCCAGCCGTAGACAGACGTACGAGCAGTACTTC. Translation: CASRRQTYEQYF.

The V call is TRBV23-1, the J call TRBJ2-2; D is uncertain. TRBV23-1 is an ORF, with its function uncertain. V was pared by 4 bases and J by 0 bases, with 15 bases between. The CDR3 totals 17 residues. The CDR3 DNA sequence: TGCGCCAGCAGTCTCCCCCAGGCCCAACCGAACACCGGGGAGCTGTTTTTT. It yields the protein CASSLPQAQPNTGELFF.

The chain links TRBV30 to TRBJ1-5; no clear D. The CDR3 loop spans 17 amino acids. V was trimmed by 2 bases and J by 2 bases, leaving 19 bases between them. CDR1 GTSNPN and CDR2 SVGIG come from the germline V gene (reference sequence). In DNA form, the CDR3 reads TGTGCCTGGAGTCTTGCAGTAAGTCAAGTAGGCAATCAGCCCCAGCATTTT. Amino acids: CAWSLAVSQVGNQPQHF.

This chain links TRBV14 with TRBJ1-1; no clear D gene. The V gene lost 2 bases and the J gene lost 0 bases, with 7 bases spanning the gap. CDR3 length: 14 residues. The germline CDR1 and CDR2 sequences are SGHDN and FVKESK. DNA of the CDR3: TGTGCCAGCAGCCAAAGGATACTGAACACTGAAGCTTTCTTT. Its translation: CASSQRILNTEAFF.

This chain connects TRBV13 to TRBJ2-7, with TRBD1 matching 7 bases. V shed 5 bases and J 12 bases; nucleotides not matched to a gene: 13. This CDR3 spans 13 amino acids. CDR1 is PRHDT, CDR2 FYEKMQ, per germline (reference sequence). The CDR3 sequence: CASSTGTDKAPYF. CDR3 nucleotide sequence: TGTGCCAGCAGCACGGGGACAGACAAAGCTCCGTACTTC. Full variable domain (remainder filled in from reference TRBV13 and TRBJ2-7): AAGVIQSPRHLIKEKRETATLKCYPIPRHDTVYWYQQGPGQDPQFLISFYEKMQSDKGSIPDRFSAQQFSDYHSELNMSSLELGDSALYFCASSTGTDKAPYFGPGTRLTVT.

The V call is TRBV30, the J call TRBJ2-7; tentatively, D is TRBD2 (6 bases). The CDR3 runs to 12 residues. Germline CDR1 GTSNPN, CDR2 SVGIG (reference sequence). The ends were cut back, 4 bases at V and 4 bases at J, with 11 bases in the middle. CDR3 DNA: TGTGCCTGGATGTCGGGGGAATACGAGCAGTACTTC. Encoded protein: CAWMSGEYEQYF.

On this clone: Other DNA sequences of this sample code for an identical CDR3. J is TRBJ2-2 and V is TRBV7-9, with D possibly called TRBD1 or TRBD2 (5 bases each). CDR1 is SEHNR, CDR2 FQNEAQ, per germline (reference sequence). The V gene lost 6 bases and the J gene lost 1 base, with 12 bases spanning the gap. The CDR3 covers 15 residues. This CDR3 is CASSSGTGNTGELFF. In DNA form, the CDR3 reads TGTGCCAGCAGTTCCGGGACGGGGAACACCGGGGAGCTGTTTTTT. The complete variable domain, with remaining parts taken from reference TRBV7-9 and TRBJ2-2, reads DTGVSQNPRHKITKRGQNVTFRCDPISEHNRLYWYRQTLGQGPEFLTYFQNEAQLEKSRLLSDRFSAERPKGSFSTLEIQRTEQGDSAMYLCASSSGTGNTGELFFGEGSRLTVL.

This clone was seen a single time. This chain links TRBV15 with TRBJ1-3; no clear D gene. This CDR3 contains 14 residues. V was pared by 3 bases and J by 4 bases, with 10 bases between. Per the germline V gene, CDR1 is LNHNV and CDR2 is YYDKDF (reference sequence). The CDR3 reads CATSRDFGGNTIYF. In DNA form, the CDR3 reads TGTGCCACCAGCAGGGACTTTGGGGGAAACACCATATATTTT.

The CDR3 DNA is TGTGCCAGCAGGACCAACAGGGTAGGCACTGAAGCTTTCTTT. The encoded protein is CASRTNRVGTEAFF. J is TRBJ1-1 and V is TRBV27; TRBD1 is a possible D gene (6 bases). The CDR3 runs to 14 residues. The germline V and J ends were trimmed by 6 bases and 4 bases, with 15 bases remaining between them. CDR1 and CDR2 from the germline V gene are MNHEY and SMNVEV (reference sequence).

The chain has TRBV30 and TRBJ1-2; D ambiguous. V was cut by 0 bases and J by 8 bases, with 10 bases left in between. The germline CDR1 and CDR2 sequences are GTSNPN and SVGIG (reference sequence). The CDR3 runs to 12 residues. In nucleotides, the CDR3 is TGTGCCTGGAGTGTGGGAACAGCCGGCTACACCTTC. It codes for CAWSVGTAGYTF.

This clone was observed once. CDR3 in DNA: TGTGCCCCTGGGGAGGGATGGGTGGACATTCAGTACTTC. Its protein is CAPGEGWVDIQYF. This sequence joins TRBV7-6 and TRBJ2-4, with 7 bases lining up with TRBD2. The V gene's germline CDR1 is SGHVS and CDR2 FNYEAQ. The CDR3 has 13 amino acids. Losses at the gene ends were 11 bases for V and 8 bases for J; bases not matched to a gene: 12. Complete variable domain (other parts from reference TRBV7-6 and TRBJ2-4): GAGVSQSPRYKVTKRGQDVALRCDPISGHVSLYWYRQALGQGPEFLTYFNYEAQQDKSGLPNDRFSAERPEGSISTLTIQRTEQRDSAMYRCAPGEGWVDIQYFGAGTRLSVL.

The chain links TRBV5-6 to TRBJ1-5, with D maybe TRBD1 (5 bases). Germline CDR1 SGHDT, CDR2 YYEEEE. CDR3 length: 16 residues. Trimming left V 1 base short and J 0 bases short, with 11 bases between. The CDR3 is CASSLQGSYSNQPQHF. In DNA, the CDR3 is TGTGCCAGCAGCTTGCAGGGTTCCTATAGCAATCAGCCCCAGCATTTT.

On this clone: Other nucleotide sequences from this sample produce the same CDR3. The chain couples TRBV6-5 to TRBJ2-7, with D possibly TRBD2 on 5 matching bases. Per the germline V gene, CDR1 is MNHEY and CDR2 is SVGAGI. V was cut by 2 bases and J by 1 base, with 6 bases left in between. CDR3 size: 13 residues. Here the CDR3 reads CASSYGGSYEQYF. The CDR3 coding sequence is TGTGCCAGCAGTTACGGCGGGTCCTACGAGCAGTACTTC.

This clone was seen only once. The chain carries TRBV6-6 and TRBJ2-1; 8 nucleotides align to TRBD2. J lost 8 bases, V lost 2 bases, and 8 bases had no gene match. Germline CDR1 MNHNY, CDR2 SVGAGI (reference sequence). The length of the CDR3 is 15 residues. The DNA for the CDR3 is TGTGCCAGCAGTTACGGAATAGCGGGGTTGGATGAGCAGTTCTTC. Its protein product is CASSYGIAGLDEQFF.

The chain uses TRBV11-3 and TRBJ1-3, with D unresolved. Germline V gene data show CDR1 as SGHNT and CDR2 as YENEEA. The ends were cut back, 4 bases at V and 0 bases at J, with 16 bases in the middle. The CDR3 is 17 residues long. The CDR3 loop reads CASSSSFFVTSGNTIYF. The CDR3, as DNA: TGTGCCAGCAGCTCATCCTTCTTCGTTACCTCTGGAAACACCATATATTTT.

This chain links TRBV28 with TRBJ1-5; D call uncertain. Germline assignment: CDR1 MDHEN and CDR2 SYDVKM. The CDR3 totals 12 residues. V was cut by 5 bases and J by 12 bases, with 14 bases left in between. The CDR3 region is CASSPEARVQHF. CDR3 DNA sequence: TGTGCCAGCAGTCCGGAAGCCCGGGTCCAGCATTTT. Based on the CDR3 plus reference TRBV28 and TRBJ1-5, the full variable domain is DVKVTQSSRYLVKRTGEKVFLECVQDMDHENMFWYRQDPGLGLRLIYFSYDVKMKEKGDIPEGYSVSREKKERFSLILESASTNQTSMYLCASSPEARVQHFGDGTRLSIL.

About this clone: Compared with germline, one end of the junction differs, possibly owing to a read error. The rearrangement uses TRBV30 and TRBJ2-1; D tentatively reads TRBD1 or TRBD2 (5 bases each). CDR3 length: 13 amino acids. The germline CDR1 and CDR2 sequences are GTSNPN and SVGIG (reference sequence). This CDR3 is CAWSIGAGNGQFF. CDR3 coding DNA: TGTGCCTGGAGTATCGGGGCCGGGAATGGGCAGTTCTTC. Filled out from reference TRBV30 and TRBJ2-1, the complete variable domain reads SQTIHQWPATLVQPVGSPLSLECTVEGTSNPNLYWYRQAAGRGLQLLFYSVGIGQISSEVPQNLSASRPQDRQFILSSKKLLLSDSGFYLCAWSIGAGNGQFFGPGTRLTVL.

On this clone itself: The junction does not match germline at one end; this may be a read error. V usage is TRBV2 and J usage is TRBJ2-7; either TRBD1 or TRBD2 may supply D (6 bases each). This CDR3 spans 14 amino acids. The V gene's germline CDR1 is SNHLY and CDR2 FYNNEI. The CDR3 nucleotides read TGTGCCAGCACTGAAGGGGGGTCACCCAACGAGCAGTACTTC. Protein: CASTEGGSPNEQYF.

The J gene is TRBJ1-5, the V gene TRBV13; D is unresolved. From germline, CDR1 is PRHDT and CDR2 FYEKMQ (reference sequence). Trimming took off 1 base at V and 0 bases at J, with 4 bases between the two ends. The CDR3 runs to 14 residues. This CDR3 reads CASSLAGSNQPQHF. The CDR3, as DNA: TGTGCCAGCAGCTTAGCAGGTAGCAATCAGCCCCAGCATTTT. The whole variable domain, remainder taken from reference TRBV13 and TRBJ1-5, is AAGVIQSPRHLIKEKRETATLKCYPIPRHDTVYWYQQGPGQDPQFLISFYEKMQSDKGSIPDRFSAQQFSDYHSELNMSSLELGDSALYFCASSLAGSNQPQHFGDGTRLSIL.

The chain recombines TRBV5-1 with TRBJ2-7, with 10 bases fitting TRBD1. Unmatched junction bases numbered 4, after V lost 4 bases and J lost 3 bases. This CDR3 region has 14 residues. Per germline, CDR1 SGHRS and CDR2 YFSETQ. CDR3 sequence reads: CASSVGTGDYEQYF. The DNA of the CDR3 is TGCGCCAGCAGCGTTGGGACAGGGGACTACGAGCAGTACTTC.

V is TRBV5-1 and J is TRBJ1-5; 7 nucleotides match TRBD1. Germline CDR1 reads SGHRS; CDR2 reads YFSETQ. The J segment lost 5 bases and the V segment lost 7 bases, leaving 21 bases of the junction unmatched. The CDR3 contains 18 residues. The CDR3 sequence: CASPPPGLRGLSDQPQHF. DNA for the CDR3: TGCGCCAGCCCGCCCCCCGGTTTGAGGGGGCTTTCGGATCAGCCCCAGCATTTT.

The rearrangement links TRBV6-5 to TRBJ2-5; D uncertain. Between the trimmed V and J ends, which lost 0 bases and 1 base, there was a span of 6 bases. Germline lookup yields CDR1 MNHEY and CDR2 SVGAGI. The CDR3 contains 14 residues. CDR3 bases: TGTGCCAGCAGTTACTCCAGGTCCCAAGAGACCCAGTACTTC. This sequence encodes CASSYSRSQETQYF.

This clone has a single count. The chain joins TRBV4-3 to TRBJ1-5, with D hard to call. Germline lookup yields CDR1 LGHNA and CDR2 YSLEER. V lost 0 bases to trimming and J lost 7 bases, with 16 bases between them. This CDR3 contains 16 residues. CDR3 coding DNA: TGCGCCAGCAGCCAAGATCTAGGGCAGTCTGGGCAGCCCCAGCATTTT. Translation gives CASSQDLGQSGQPQHF.

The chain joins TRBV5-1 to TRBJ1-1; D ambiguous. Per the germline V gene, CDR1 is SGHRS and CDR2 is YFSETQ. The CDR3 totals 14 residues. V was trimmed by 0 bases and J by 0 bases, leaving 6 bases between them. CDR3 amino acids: CASSLEGLNTEAFF. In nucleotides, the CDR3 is TGCGCCAGCAGCTTGGAAGGGTTGAACACTGAAGCTTTCTTT.

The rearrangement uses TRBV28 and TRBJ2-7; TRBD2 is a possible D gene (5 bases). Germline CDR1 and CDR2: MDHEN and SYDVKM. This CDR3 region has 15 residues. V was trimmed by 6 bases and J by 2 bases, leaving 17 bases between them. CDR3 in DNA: TGTGCCAGCAGAAGCGGCCCAAACCCCACCTACGAGCAGTACTTC. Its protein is CASRSGPNPTYEQYF. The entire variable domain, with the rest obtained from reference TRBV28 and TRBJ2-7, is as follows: DVKVTQSSRYLVKRTGEKVFLECVQDMDHENMFWYRQDPGLGLRLIYFSYDVKMKEKGDIPEGYSVSREKKERFSLILESASTNQTSMYLCASRSGPNPTYEQYFGPGTRLTVT.

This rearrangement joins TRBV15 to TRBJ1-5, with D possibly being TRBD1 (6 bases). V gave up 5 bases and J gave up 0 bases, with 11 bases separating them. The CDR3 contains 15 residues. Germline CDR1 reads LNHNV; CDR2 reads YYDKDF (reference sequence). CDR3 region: CATSRTGNSNQPQHF. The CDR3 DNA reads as TGTGCCACCAGCCGTACAGGGAATAGCAATCAGCCCCAGCATTTT.

CDR3 DNA sequence: TGTGCCAGCAGCCCACGGGGATGGAACACTGAAGCTTTCTTT. Its protein is CASSPRGWNTEAFF. The chain employs TRBV5-6 and TRBJ1-1; unclear D gene. V was pared by 4 bases and J by 1 base, with 11 bases between. CDR1 is SGHDT and CDR2 is YYEEEE in the germline V gene. The CDR3 totals 14 residues.

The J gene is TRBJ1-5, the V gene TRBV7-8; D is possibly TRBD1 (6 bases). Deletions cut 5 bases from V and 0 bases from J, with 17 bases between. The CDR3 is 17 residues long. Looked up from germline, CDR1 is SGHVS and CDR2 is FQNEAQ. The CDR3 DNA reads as TGTGCCAGCAGCGCAGACCGGACAGCGTATAGCAATCAGCCCCAGCATTTT. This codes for CASSADRTAYSNQPQHF.

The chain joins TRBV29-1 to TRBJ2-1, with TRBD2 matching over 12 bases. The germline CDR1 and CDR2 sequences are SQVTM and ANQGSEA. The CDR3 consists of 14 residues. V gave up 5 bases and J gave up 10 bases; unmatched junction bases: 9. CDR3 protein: CSVTVLAGGPEQFF. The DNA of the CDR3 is TGCAGCGTTACTGTCCTAGCGGGGGGGCCGGAGCAGTTCTTC.

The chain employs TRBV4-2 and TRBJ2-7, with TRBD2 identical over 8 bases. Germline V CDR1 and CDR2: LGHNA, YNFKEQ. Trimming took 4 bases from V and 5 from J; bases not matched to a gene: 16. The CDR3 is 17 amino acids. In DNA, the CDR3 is TGTGCCAGCAGCCGCCGTTCGGGGCGGGAGGTGACTCACGAGCAGTACTTC. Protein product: CASSRRSGREVTHEQYF.